This T cell receptor (beta chain) was documented in a study of early T cells in non-severe SARS-CoV-2 infection. Study as a whole: Sequencing of bulk RNA from unsorted whole blood was done, without chain pairing.

This clonotype was counted at least ten times. The antigen is not known. In the library, individual cDNA molecules carried attached unique molecular identifiers. TCRdb re-called the 5' RACE reads through MiXCR, storing one row per CDR3 protein. Among about 68,000 distinct CDR3 sequences listed, over 9% were seen once. Study-level points and caveats: VDJdb-based matching was biased toward anti-spike CD8 responses and missed private and CD4 specificities.

Germline values: CDR1 GTSNPN, CDR2 SVGIG (reference sequence). This CDR3 spans 14 amino acids. With 0 bases removed from V and 2 bases from J, the gap between germline ends came to 10 bases. Specimen: whole blood. The receptor was derived from an adult who was a healthcare worker with PCR-confirmed SARS-CoV-2 infection or an uninfected control (not recorded which). The V and J genes are TRBV30 and TRBJ1-1; D perhaps matches TRBD1 (5 bases). This CDR3 is CAWSVWGNNTEAFF. CDR3 in DNA: TGTGCCTGGAGTGTTTGGGGGAATAACACTGAAGCTTTCTTT.